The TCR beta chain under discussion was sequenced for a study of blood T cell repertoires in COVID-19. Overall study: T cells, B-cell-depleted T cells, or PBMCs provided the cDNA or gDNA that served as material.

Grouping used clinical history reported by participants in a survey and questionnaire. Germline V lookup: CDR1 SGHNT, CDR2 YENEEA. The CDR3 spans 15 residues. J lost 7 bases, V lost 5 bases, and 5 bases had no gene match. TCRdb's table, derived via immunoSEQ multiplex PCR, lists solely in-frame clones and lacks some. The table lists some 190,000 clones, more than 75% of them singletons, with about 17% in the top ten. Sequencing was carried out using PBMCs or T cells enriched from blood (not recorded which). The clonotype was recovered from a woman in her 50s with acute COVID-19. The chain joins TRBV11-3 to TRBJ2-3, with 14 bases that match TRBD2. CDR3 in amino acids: CASSTGLAGGHTQYF. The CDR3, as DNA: TGTGCCAGCAGCACTGGACTAGCGGGGGGACATACGCAGTATTTT.